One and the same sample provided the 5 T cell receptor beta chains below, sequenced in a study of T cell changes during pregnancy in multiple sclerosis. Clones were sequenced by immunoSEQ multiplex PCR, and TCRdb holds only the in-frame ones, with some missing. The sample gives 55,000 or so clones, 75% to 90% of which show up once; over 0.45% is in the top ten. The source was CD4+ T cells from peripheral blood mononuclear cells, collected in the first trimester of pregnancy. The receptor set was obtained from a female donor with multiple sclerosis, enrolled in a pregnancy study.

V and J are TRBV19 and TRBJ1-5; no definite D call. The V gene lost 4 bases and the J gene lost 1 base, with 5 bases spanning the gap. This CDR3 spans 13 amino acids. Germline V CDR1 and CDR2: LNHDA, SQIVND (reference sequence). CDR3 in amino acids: CASSNRSNQPQHF. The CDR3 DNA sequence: TGTGCCAGTAGTAACAGAAGCAATCAGCCCCAGCATTTT.

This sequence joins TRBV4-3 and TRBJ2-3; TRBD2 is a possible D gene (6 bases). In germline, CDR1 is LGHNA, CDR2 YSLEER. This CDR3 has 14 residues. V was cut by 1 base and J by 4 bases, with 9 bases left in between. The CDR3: CASSQGLVSDTQYF. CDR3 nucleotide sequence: TGCGCCAGCAGCCAAGGACTAGTCTCAGATACGCAGTATTTT.

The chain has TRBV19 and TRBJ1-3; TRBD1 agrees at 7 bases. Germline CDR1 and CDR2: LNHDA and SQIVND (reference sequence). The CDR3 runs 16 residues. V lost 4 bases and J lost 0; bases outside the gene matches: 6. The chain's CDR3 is CASSKPGQSSGNTIYF. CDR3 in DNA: TGTGCCAGTAGTAAACCGGGACAGAGCTCTGGAAACACCATATATTTT.

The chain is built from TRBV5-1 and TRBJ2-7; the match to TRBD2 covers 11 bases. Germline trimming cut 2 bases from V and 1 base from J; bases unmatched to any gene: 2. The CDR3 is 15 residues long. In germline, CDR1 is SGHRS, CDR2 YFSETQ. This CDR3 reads CASSFRTSGSYEQYF. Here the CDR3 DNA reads TGCGCCAGCAGCTTTAGGACTAGCGGGTCCTACGAGCAGTACTTC.

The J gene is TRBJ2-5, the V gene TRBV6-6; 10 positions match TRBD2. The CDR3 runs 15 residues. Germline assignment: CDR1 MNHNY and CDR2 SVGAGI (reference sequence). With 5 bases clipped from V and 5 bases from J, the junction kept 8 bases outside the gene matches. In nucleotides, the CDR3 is TGTGCCAGCAGTCGACTAGCGGGTCGGGGGGAGACCCAGTACTTC. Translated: CASSRLAGRGETQYF.